Given below is one TCR beta chain in context. Original processing methods: Quantification of nucleated cells was approximated via reference gene primer amplification. Generated by immunoSEQ multiplex PCR, the TCRdb table keeps only in-frame clones and is missing some. That table supplies the V and J calls and clone size; D and trimming were determined from the DNA. In the table there are approximately 210,000 clones, about 84% of which are singletons. This sample was taken from a study of blood T cell repertoires in COVID-19. Study-wide context: PBMCs, B-cell-depleted T cells, or T cells provided the cDNA or gDNA that made up the material.

Study members were between about 18 and 95 years old and lived in 20 to 25 US regions. Donors were grouped by their self-reported clinical history. The trim removed 3 bases at V and 14 bases at J, leaving 8 bases unmatched. The CDR3 consists of 14 residues. From germline, CDR1 is MNHEY and CDR2 SMNVEV (reference sequence). V gene TRBV27 combines with J gene TRBJ1-6; 9 positions agree with TRBD1. Sequencing input: PBMCs or T cells enriched from blood (not recorded which). This TCR was sampled from a man aged 25-45 years with acute COVID-19. The CDR3 coding sequence is TGTGCCAGCAGTTTGGGGACAGGGAGGATGGCCCTCCACTTT. Protein sequence: CASSLGTGRMALHF.